Reported below is one T cell receptor (beta chain). This specimen comes from a study of low-dose radiotherapy and immunotherapy resistance in tumors. Study as a whole: Cohort 1 was given 0.5 Gy fractions every 2 weeks, 6.5 Gy in total. A dose of 1 Gy per fraction every two weeks went to Cohort 2, totaling 13 Gy over 26 weeks. Each patient was administered nivolumab intravenously at 240 mg, which was a flat dose, every two weeks, along with intravenous ipilimumab at 1 mg/kg every six weeks.

As for time point: after trial treatment. Sample treatment: LDRT plus nivolumab, ipilimumab, low-dose cyclophosphamide and aspirin (RACIN trial). Along with nivolumab and ipilimumab, donors received aspirin, low-dose cyclophosphamide and low-dose radiotherapy. Germline lookup yields CDR1 MNHEY and CDR2 SVGEGT. The length of the CDR3 is 18 residues. The V gene end was trimmed by 4 bases and the J gene end by 0 bases; junction bases not matched to a gene: 12. Covering alpha and beta chains, TRAV- and TRBV-specific primers were used for the first-strand cDNA. TCRs underwent 15 to 25 PCR cycles of amplification with a constant-region primer and V-primer adapter. TCRdb called the reads again in MiXCR, with one record for every CDR3 protein. The table has some 94,000 distinct CDR3 sequences, approximately 22% seen once.

The material sequenced was PBMCs, taken after low-dose radiotherapy plus immunotherapy. The sequence was collected from a female donor with ovarian cancer. The V and J genes are TRBV6-2 or TRBV6-3 and TRBJ1-2, with 9 bases aligning to TRBD1. CDR3: CASSSTMDRGRANYGYTF. In nucleotides, the CDR3 is TGTGCCAGCAGTTCCACGATGGACAGGGGTCGAGCTAACTATGGCTACACCTTC.